The 30 T cell receptor beta chains in this list originate from one sample, sequenced in a study of T-cell memory formation after mild COVID-19. TCRdb recomputed calls from the 5' RACE reads with MiXCR, one row per CDR3 protein. The profile shows about 110,000 distinct CDR3 sequences, about 15% of them singletons. The specimen was PBMCs or a T cell subset sorted from them (not recorded which). Source of these receptors: a man aged 18 to 30 who had mild COVID-19 (a few samples of this study predate the infection). Cell type and time point are not known.

This clonotype came up a few times. The chain uses TRBV4-3 and TRBJ2-1; no firm D call. The germline V gene has CDR1 LGHNA and CDR2 YSLEER. V lost 0 bases and J 11 bases, leaving 5 bases between the germline ends. The CDR3 loop spans 11 amino acids. In nucleotides, the CDR3 is TGCGCCAGCAGCCAAGATCGACAGCAGTTCTTC. It yields the protein CASSQDRQQFF.

The rearrangement links TRBV4-3 to TRBJ2-4; unclear D gene. This CDR3 has 15 residues. Germline loops: CDR1 LGHNA, CDR2 YSLEER. The V end was cut by 1 base, the J end by 5 bases, with 12 bases between. CDR3 bases: TGCGCCAGCAGCCAAGTCCGGGCCTTGGAAAACATTCAGTACTTC. Its translation is CASSQVRALENIQYF.

This clonotype has ten or more counts. The rearrangement links TRBV30 to TRBJ1-1; unclear D gene. The V end was cut by 3 bases, the J end by 7 bases, with 9 bases between. This CDR3 is 11 amino acids long. Germline V lookup: CDR1 GTSNPN, CDR2 SVGIG (reference sequence). In nucleotides, the CDR3 is TGTGCCTGGAGAAGTGTCTTTGAAGCTTTCTTT. Its protein product is CAWRSVFEAFF.

This clonotype was counted many times. The J gene is TRBJ2-1, the V gene TRBV11-2, with D perhaps TRBD1 (8 bases). CDR3 length: 15 amino acids. Deletions cut 1 base from V and 8 bases from J, with 15 bases between. Per germline, CDR1 SGHAT and CDR2 FQNNGV. CDR3 bases: TGTGCCAGCAGCTTAGTACAGGGGGGGCCACATGAGCAGTTCTTC. It specifies CASSLVQGGPHEQFF. Combining the CDR3 with reference TRBV11-2 and TRBJ2-1 gives the whole variable domain EAGVAQSPRYKIIEKRQSVAFWCNPISGHATLYWYQQILGQGPKLLIQFQNNGVVDDSQLPKDRFSAERLKGVDSTLKIQPAKLEDSAVYLCASSLVQGGPHEQFFGPGTRLTVL.

The V call is TRBV7-9, the J call TRBJ2-1; TRBD2 agrees at 13 bases. Trimming at V came to 5 bases and at J to 10 bases, leaving 5 bases not matched to a gene. CDR3 length: 14 amino acids. Germline V lookup: CDR1 SEHNR, CDR2 FQNEAQ (reference sequence). The CDR3 DNA follows: TGTGCCAGCAGCAGACTAGCGGGAGGCATAGAGCAGTTCTTC. It is translated as CASSRLAGGIEQFF.

CDR3 coding DNA: TGTGCCAGCAGCGTAGTGGGGACAGTCACTGAAGCTTTCTTT. Amino acid sequence: CASSVVGTVTEAFF. V gene TRBV9 combines with J gene TRBJ1-1; 7 bases match TRBD1. Germline trimming cut 0 bases from V and 4 bases from J; bases unmatched to any gene: 3. The CDR3 covers 14 residues. Germline assignment: CDR1 SGDLS and CDR2 YYNGEE.

The gene calls are TRBV6-2 or TRBV6-3 and TRBJ1-1; D perhaps matches TRBD1 (5 bases). Germline V lookup: CDR1 MNHEY, CDR2 SVGEGT. CDR3 length: 14 residues. V dropped 2 bases and J dropped 7 bases, with 14 bases sitting between them. CDR3 protein: CASSYGAELNEAFF. CDR3 DNA sequence: TGTGCCAGCAGTTACGGGGCAGAGCTAAATGAAGCTTTCTTT.

The gene calls are TRBV21-1 and TRBJ2-3; the D call TRBD2 from the table was never checked on the DNA. TRBV21-1 is a documented pseudogene. The CDR3 has 16 amino acids. The CDR3 coding sequence is TGTGCCAGCAGCAAAGAACGGAGCACTGCACAGCGGACGCAGTATTTT. Amino acids: CASSKERSTAQRTQYF.

This clonotype was seen a few times. This chain joins TRBV6-6 and TRBJ2-1; tentative D call: TRBD1 (5 bases). Trimming removed 2 bases from V and 6 bases from J, with 14 bases in between. This CDR3 contains 15 residues. Germline lookup yields CDR1 MNHNY and CDR2 SVGAGI (reference sequence). The CDR3 spells CASSYGAYLSNEQFF. The DNA for the CDR3 is TGTGCCAGCAGTTACGGGGCCTATCTTAGCAATGAGCAGTTCTTC.

The rearrangement links TRBV7-9 to TRBJ1-1, with D tentatively TRBD1 (6 bases). The ends were cut back, 5 bases at V and 4 bases at J, with 11 bases in the middle. Germline V gives CDR1 SEHNR, CDR2 FQNEAQ (reference sequence). The CDR3 extends over 13 amino acids. The DNA for the CDR3 is TGTGCCAGCAGCCCGAGGGGGGGCACTGAAGCTTTCTTT. This gives the protein CASSPRGGTEAFF.

This clonotype appeared a few times. The chain links TRBV4-1 to TRBJ1-1; D gene ambiguous. The V gene's germline CDR1 is MGHRA and CDR2 YSYEKL. The CDR3 length is 16 residues. The V gene lost 1 base and the J gene lost 8 bases, with 20 bases spanning the gap. In DNA form, the CDR3 reads TGCGCCAGCAGCCAAGCCCTTTTACCGGCCATCTTGGAAGCTTTCTTT. It encodes CASSQALLPAILEAFF.

The table lists this clonotype with a few counts. The gene calls are TRBV5-1 and TRBJ2-5; D remains unclear. Germline V CDR1 and CDR2: SGHRS, YFSETQ. CDR3 length: 17 residues. Trimming took off 1 base at V and 2 bases at J, with 18 bases between the two ends. CDR3 residues: CASSLNRRPPTQETQYF. CDR3 sequence (DNA): TGCGCCAGCAGCTTGAATCGCAGGCCCCCAACACAAGAGACCCAGTACTTC.

In its sample, this clonotype was seen a few times. J is TRBJ2-7 and V is TRBV5-6; 16 nucleotides agree with TRBD2. Germline V CDR1 and CDR2: SGHDT, YYEEEE. The junction had 10 bases not matched to a gene; V was cut back by 4 bases and J by 6 bases. The CDR3 totals 17 residues. The CDR3 coding sequence is TGTGCCAGCAGCCCCGGGACTAGCGGGGGGGTCCTCGGCGAGCAGTACTTC. Translating gives CASSPGTSGGVLGEQYF.

The CDR3 region is CASSQSSGRVYEQYF. The CDR3 DNA is TGCGCCAGCAGCCAATCTAGCGGGAGGGTATACGAGCAGTACTTC. The V gene is TRBV4-1, the J gene TRBJ2-7; 12 nucleotides match TRBD2. CDR1 and CDR2 from the germline V gene are MGHRA and YSYEKL. CDR3 size: 15 residues. The V gene end was trimmed by 2 bases and the J gene end by 4 bases; junction bases not matched to a gene: 3.

The V call is TRBV6-2 or TRBV6-3, the J call TRBJ2-6, with D perhaps being TRBD1 or TRBD2 (6 bases each). The CDR3 runs 15 residues. V lost 9 bases to trimming and J lost 3 bases, with 15 bases between them. Germline V gene data show CDR1 as MNHEY and CDR2 as SVGEGT. The CDR3 region has the DNA TGTGCCAGTATACAGGGAGGACTTGGGGCCAACGTCCTGACTTTC. Its protein is CASIQGGLGANVLTF.

V is TRBV7-3 and J is TRBJ1-2; TRBD1 might be the D (5 bases). The V gene lost 5 bases and the J gene lost 4 bases, with 11 bases spanning the gap. The germline gives CDR1 SGHTA, CDR2 FQGTGA. This CDR3 comprises 13 residues. Here the CDR3 DNA reads TGTGCCAGCAGCCCCACTCAGGGCTATGGCTACACCTTC. This encodes CASSPTQGYGYTF.

V and J are TRBV10-1 and TRBJ2-5; TRBD2 might be the D (5 bases). The CDR3 sequence is 15 residues long. Germline V lookup: CDR1 WNHNN, CDR2 SYGVQD (reference sequence). Trimming pared 2 bases from V and 5 bases from J, leaving 15 bases between. CDR3 residues: CASSEDPHGEETQYF. In nucleotides, the CDR3 is TGCGCCAGCAGTGAGGACCCACACGGGGAGGAGACCCAGTACTTC.

V gene TRBV4-1 combines with J gene TRBJ1-4; tentatively, D is TRBD1 (6 bases). With 0 bases removed from V and 1 base from J, the gap between germline ends came to 6 bases. CDR1 and CDR2 (germline): MGHRA, YSYEKL. CDR3 length: 15 amino acids. CDR3: CASSQEQGTNEKLFF. In DNA, the CDR3 is TGCGCCAGCAGCCAAGAACAGGGAACTAATGAAAAACTGTTTTTT.

The V gene is TRBV11-2, the J gene TRBJ1-2; D perhaps matches TRBD1 (5 bases). This CDR3 is 13 amino acids long. Germline CDR1 and CDR2: SGHAT and FQNNGV. Trimming stripped 7 bases from V and 3 bases from J, with 12 bases between. The CDR3: CASTGAFYYGYTF. In DNA form, the CDR3 reads TGTGCCAGCACCGGGGCGTTTTACTATGGCTACACCTTC.

This clonotype was seen only a few times. The genes are TRBV10-3 and TRBJ2-7; no clear D gene. V shed 3 bases and J shed 0 bases, with 3 bases lying between them. The CDR3 length is 12 residues. Per the germline V gene, CDR1 is ENHRY and CDR2 is SYGVKD. The chain's CDR3 is CAISDGSYEQYF. DNA of the CDR3: TGTGCCATCAGTGACGGCTCCTACGAGCAGTACTTC.

This clonotype has only a few counts. The chain joins TRBV3-1 to TRBJ2-3; maybe TRBD1 (6 bases). V lost 1 base and J 3 bases, leaving 11 bases between the germline ends. The CDR3 sequence is 15 residues long. Looked up from germline, CDR1 is LGHDT and CDR2 is YNNKEL (reference sequence). CDR3 DNA sequence: TGTGCCAGCAGCCAAGGAAACAGGGTGACAGATACGCAGTATTTT. Protein: CASSQGNRVTDTQYF.

The rearrangement joins TRBV13 to TRBJ2-5; D gene uncertain. Germline V gene data show CDR1 as PRHDT and CDR2 as FYEKMQ (reference sequence). The V and J ends lost 3 bases and 0 bases respectively, with 5 bases between them. CDR3 length: 13 residues. CDR3 sequence: CASSLGYQETQYF. For the CDR3, the DNA is TGTGCCAGCAGCTTGGGGTACCAAGAGACCCAGTACTTC.

The chain recombines TRBV12-3 or TRBV12-4 with TRBJ1-1, with TRBD1 matching 10 bases. The J segment lost 5 bases and the V segment lost 6 bases, leaving 3 bases of the junction unmatched. This CDR3 region has 13 residues. CDR3 amino acids: CASRTGGLTEAFF. The DNA for the CDR3 is TGTGCCAGCAGGACAGGGGGCCTGACTGAAGCTTTCTTT.

The table lists this clonotype with a few counts. This sequence joins TRBV11-2 and TRBJ2-5; D might be TRBD2 (6 bases). The CDR3 consists of 15 residues. Deletions cut 3 bases from V and 4 bases from J, with 15 bases between. Germline values: CDR1 SGHAT, CDR2 FQNNGV. CDR3 residues: CASSFDIAARETQYF. The CDR3 DNA follows: TGTGCCAGCAGCTTCGACATAGCGGCACGAGAGACCCAGTACTTC. The full variable domain, rest sourced from reference TRBV11-2 and TRBJ2-5, is EAGVAQSPRYKIIEKRQSVAFWCNPISGHATLYWYQQILGQGPKLLIQFQNNGVVDDSQLPKDRFSAERLKGVDSTLKIQPAKLEDSAVYLCASSFDIAARETQYFGPGTRLLVL.

This clonotype has just a few counts. CDR3 nucleotide sequence: TGTGCCAGCAGCCCGGACAGGGTTGCAGCCGGGGAGCTGTTTTTT. Amino acids: CASSPDRVAAGELFF. V gene TRBV28 combines with J gene TRBJ2-2; 8 bases map to TRBD1. The ends lost 6 bases at V and 6 bases at J; junction bases unmatched: 9. The germline V gene encodes CDR1 MDHEN and CDR2 SYDVKM. The CDR3 totals 15 residues.

The chain carries TRBV9 and TRBJ1-1, with TRBD1 as a possible D gene (5 bases). V dropped 0 bases and J dropped 4 bases, with 13 bases sitting between them. The CDR3 spans 15 residues. Germline assignment: CDR1 SGDLS and CDR2 YYNGEE. CDR3 loop: CASSVAGGAGTEAFF. In nucleotides, the CDR3 is TGTGCCAGCAGCGTAGCTGGGGGTGCGGGCACTGAAGCTTTCTTT. Filled out from reference TRBV9 and TRBJ1-1, the complete variable domain reads DSGVTQTPKHLITATGQRVTLRCSPRSGDLSVYWYQQSLDQGLQFLIQYYNGEERAKGNILERFSAQQFPDLHSELNLSSLELGDSALYFCASSVAGGAGTEAFFGQGTRLTVV.

The chain recombines TRBV9 with TRBJ1-2; maybe TRBD1 (6 bases). Looked up from germline, CDR1 is SGDLS and CDR2 is YYNGEE. The length of the CDR3 is 14 residues. V lost 3 bases and J lost 2, with 11 bases in between. The CDR3 is CASSGPTGNYGYTF. The CDR3 nucleotides are TGTGCCAGCAGCGGCCCCACAGGGAACTATGGCTACACCTTC.

The DNA of the CDR3 is TGCGCCAGCAGCCAAGATTTGGGAAACGGCGAAGCTTTCTTT. Amino acid sequence: CASSQDLGNGEAFF. The V call is TRBV4-3, the J call TRBJ1-1; D remains unclear. Trimming stripped 0 bases from V and 8 bases from J, with 13 bases between. The CDR3 spans 14 residues. Germline V gene sequence: CDR1 LGHNA, CDR2 YSLEER.

This clonotype was observed at least ten times. The chain links TRBV20-1 to TRBJ2-7, with no clear D. In germline, CDR1 is DFQATT, CDR2 SNEGSKA (reference sequence). Trimming took off 0 bases at V and 7 bases at J, with 7 bases between the two ends. The CDR3 has 11 amino acids. The CDR3 DNA is TGCAGTGCTAGAGACGGTTCGGAGCAGTACGTC. Translated, it gives CSARDGSEQYV.

The genes are TRBV24-1 and TRBJ2-7, with unresolved D. Germline lookup yields CDR1 KGHDR and CDR2 SFDVKD. Trimming pared 4 bases from V and 5 bases from J, leaving 5 bases between. This CDR3 comprises 11 residues. The CDR3 bases are TGTGCCACCAGTGACCTCAACGAGCAGTACTTC. This sequence encodes CATSDLNEQYF.